The rows below give T cell receptor beta chains drawn from one sample of a study of T cell responses to AZD1222 COVID-19 vaccine. TCRdb's table, derived via immunoSEQ multiplex PCR, lists solely in-frame clones and lacks some. Of about 150,000 clones listed, around nine tenths are singletons. The sequencing used peripheral blood, collected 28 days after the second AZD1222 dose. These receptors were obtained from an adult who received the AZD1222 COVID-19 vaccine. The CDR3 runs from the conserved cysteine through the conserved F or W. A D gene is named only where the DNA matches it firmly. Clone size, where shown, is once, few, many, or a class for clones that have expanded.

V gene	J gene	clone size	D gene	CDR3 protein	CDR3 DNA
TRBV2	TRBJ2-7	.	TRBD2	CASKGTPGLGTEQYF	TGTGCCAGCAAGGGGACACCGGGACTAGGGACCGAGCAGTACTTC
TRBV10-1	TRBJ1-4	.	.	CASSGRSIEEKLFF	TGCGCCAGCAGTGGCAGGTCGATTGAGGAAAAACTGTTTTTT
TRBV19	TRBJ1-2	.	TRBD1	CASSIGTGSGYGYTF	TGTGCCAGTAGTATAGGGACAGGGTCGGGCTATGGCTACACCTTC
TRBV5-1	TRBJ1-1	.	.	CASSLSGPNTEAFF	TGCGCCAGCAGCCTGTCGGGCCCGAACACTGAAGCTTTCTTT
TRBV5-1	TRBJ2-3	.	TRBD2	CASSFNSGSTDTQYF	TGCGCCAGCAGTTTTAATAGCGGGAGCACAGATACGCAGTATTTT
TRBV9	TRBJ2-3	.	.	CASSVGIIGKETDTQYF	TGTGCCAGCAGCGTAGGCATCATCGGCAAGGAGACAGATACGCAGTATTTT
TRBV19	TRBJ2-7	.	.	CASSPSTGGTPYEQYF	TGTGCCAGTAGTCCCTCGACAGGAGGGACACCCTACGAGCAGTACTTC
TRBV7-3	TRBJ1-2	.	.	CASSLTDGANYGYTF	TGTGCCAGCAGCCTTACGGACGGTGCTAACTATGGCTACACCTTC
TRBV29-1	TRBJ2-1	few	.	CSVVEGPYNEQFF	TGCAGCGTTGTGGAAGGGCCCTACAATGAGCAGTTCTTC
TRBV29-1	TRBJ2-3	.	.	CSVDRGTDTQYF	TGCAGCGTTGACAGGGGCACAGATACGCAGTATTTT
TRBV6-5	TRBJ1-1	.	.	CASRLHLNTEAFF	TGTGCCAGCAGATTACATTTGAACACTGAAGCTTTCTTT
TRBV11-2	TRBJ2-7	.	.	CASSLGGAYNYEQYF	TGTGCCAGCAGCTTAGGGGGTGCCTACAATTACGAGCAGTACTTC
TRBV28	TRBJ2-7	.	.	CASSRDSYEQYF	TGTGCCAGCAGTCGCGACAGCTACGAGCAGTACTTC
TRBV10-3	TRBJ1-1	.	.	CAIVGQMNTEAFF	TGTGCCATCGTTGGACAGATGAACACTGAAGCTTTCTTT
TRBV6-2/TRBV6-3	TRBJ1-4	.	TRBD1	CASSDPGQGLEKLFF	TGTGCCAGCAGTGATCCGGGACAGGGACTAGAAAAACTGTTTTTT
TRBV2	TRBJ1-5	.	.	CASSETGVNNQPQHF	TGTGCCAGCAGTGAAACTGGGGTAAACAATCAGCCCCAGCATTTT
TRBV10-3	TRBJ2-3	few	TRBD2	CAISLTSGNTDTQYF	TGTGCCATCAGTCTGACTAGCGGTAACACAGATACGCAGTATTTT
TRBV21-1	TRBJ2-5	.	.	CASSKKTTWVTQYF	TGTGCCAGCAGCAAAAAAACCACTTGGGTGACCCAGTACTTC
TRBV10-3	TRBJ1-2	once	.	CAISESQIYRKDGYTF	TGTGCCATCAGTGAGTCCCAAATTTACCGGAAGGATGGCTACACCTTC
TRBV27	TRBJ2-1	.	TRBD1	CASSSQGQVPRMEQFF	TGTGCCAGCAGTTCACAGGGACAGGTGCCCCGCATGGAGCAGTTCTTC
TRBV9	TRBJ1-1	once	.	CASNGQGGTEAFF	TGTGCCAGCAACGGTCAGGGTGGGACTGAAGCTTTCTTT
TRBV5-1	TRBJ1-3	once	.	CASSLDRNTIYF	TGCGCCAGCAGCTTGGATAGAAACACCATATATTTT
TRBV30	TRBJ1-6	.	.	CAWSPSYSPLHF	TGTGCCTGGAGCCCTTCCTATTCACCCCTCCACTTT
TRBV7-2	TRBJ1-5	once	TRBD1	CASGDSNQPQHF	TGTGCCAGCGGGGACAGTAATCAGCCCCAGCATTTT
TRBV9	TRBJ2-2	.	.	CASSIGTTNTGELFF	TGTGCCAGCAGCATCGGGACAACGAACACCGGGGAGCTGTTTTTT
TRBV18	TRBJ2-2	.	.	CASSPAGRGDTGELFF	TGTGCCAGCTCACCAGCCGGGAGAGGGGACACCGGGGAGCTGTTTTTT
TRBV5-1	TRBJ2-5	.	.	CASSFNPGPSGETQYF	TGCGCCAGCAGCTTTAATCCAGGACCTTCAGGGGAGACCCAGTACTTC
TRBV6-6	TRBJ2-2	once	TRBD2	CASRQGRGLNTGELFF	TGTGCCAGCAGACAAGGGAGGGGCCTTAACACCGGGGAGCTGTTTTTT
TRBV16	TRBJ1-5	.	.	CASSQPESNQPQHF	TGTGCCAGCAGCCAACCGGAGAGCAATCAGCCCCAGCATTTT
TRBV6-5	TRBJ1-1	.	.	CAIYEGTEAFF	TGTGCGATTTACGAGGGCACTGAAGCTTTCTTT
TRBV7-2	TRBJ2-4	.	.	CASSMQQGLAKNIQYF	TGTGCCAGCAGCATGCAACAGGGTCTAGCCAAAAACATTCAGTACTTC
TRBV28	TRBJ2-7	.	.	CASRGGGDSFYEQYF	TGTGCCAGTCGAGGGGGAGGGGACTCATTCTACGAGCAGTACTTC
TRBV2	TRBJ2-5	.	.	CASSEGWAEETQYF	TGTGCCAGCAGTGAAGGGTGGGCGGAAGAGACCCAGTACTTC
TRBV9	TRBJ1-2	.	.	CASSPPLPQARSYGYTF	TGTGCCAGCAGCCCACCCCTCCCTCAGGCTCGTAGCTATGGCTACACCTTC
TRBV4-1	TRBJ2-3	.	.	CASSQDTGGGTDTQYF	TGCGCCAGCAGCCAAGATACAGGAGGAGGCACAGATACGCAGTATTTT
TRBV4-2	TRBJ1-5	.	.	CASSHGERQPQHF	TGTGCCAGCAGCCACGGCGAAAGGCAGCCCCAGCATTTT
TRBV25-1	TRBJ2-7	.	TRBD1	CASSRTRDRSYEQYF	TGTGCCAGCAGCAGGACAAGGGACAGGTCCTACGAGCAGTACTTC
TRBV6-1	TRBJ2-5	.	TRBD2	CASSEAGTRGETQYF	TGTGCCAGCAGTGAAGCCGGGACTAGGGGAGAGACCCAGTACTTC
TRBV7-2	TRBJ1-6	.	TRBD1	CASSKDRAPLHF	TGTGCCAGCAGCAAGGACAGGGCACCCCTCCACTTT
TRBV19	TRBJ1-1	.	.	CASSIFRQRLEAFF	TGTGCCAGTAGTATCTTCCGACAGAGACTTGAAGCTTTCTTT
TRBV5-3	TRBJ2-7	.	TRBD1	CARSLRCRGLFEQYF	TGTGCCAGAAGCTTGAGGTGCAGGGGGCTATTCGAGCAGTACTTC
TRBV27	TRBJ2-5	.	.	CASSLPGAQETQYF	TGTGCCAGCAGTCTCCCGGGGGCGCAAGAGACCCAGTACTTC